These T cell receptor beta chains were read from a single sample in a study of cytomegalovirus exposure and HLA in healthy donors. Repertoires were generated with immunoSEQ multiplex PCR, while TCRdb's copy carries only in-frame clones and drops some. The data contain about 180,000 clones, about four fifths of them singletons. The sample taken for sequencing was PBMCs. These receptors all stem from a young woman in good health and CMV-seropositive. Both conserved end residues are part of each CDR3. The D gene is left open where the match is weak. Clone size, where shown, is once, few, many, or a class for clones that have expanded.

TGTGCCAGCAGCATTGAGGGGGATAATTCACCCCTCCACTTT,CASSIEGDNSPLHF,14,-,-,TRBJ1-6,TRBV21-1
TGTGCCAGCAGTCTACGCGGTCCTTATAATTCACCCCTCCACTTT,CASSLRGPYNSPLHF,15,-,-,TRBJ1-6,TRBV6-6
TGTGCCAGCAGGGAAGGACAGAATAATTCACCCCTCCACTTT,CASREGQNNSPLHF,14,-,-,TRBJ1-6,TRBV6-1
TGTGCCAGCAGCAAATGGCGTCAGGACAGGGGGTTCACAGATACGCAGTATTTT,CASSKWRQDRGFTDTQYF,18,-,-,TRBJ2-3,TRBV21-1
TGTGCCAGTAGTATCCCTATATCCGGAGGTGTCTCTTCACCCCTCCACTTT,CASSIPISGGVSSPLHF,17,-,once,TRBJ1-6,TRBV19
TGTGCCAGCAGCAAGGGACTCAACCCCCCCGGGAGAGATGAAAAACTGTTTTTT,CASSKGLNPPGRDEKLFF,18,-,-,TRBJ1-4,TRBV5-6
TGTGCCAGAAGCTTATCCCACATTAGCAATCAGCCCCAGCATTTT,CARSLSHISNQPQHF,15,-,-,TRBJ1-5,TRBV5-3
TGTGCCAGTAGTATATCTGGAGGGAACGAGCAGTACTTC,CASSISGGNEQYF,13,-,once,TRBJ2-7,TRBV19
TGTTCCAGCAGCCAACAGGGGGCTGCTGGAAACACCATATATTTT,CSSSQQGAAGNTIYF,15,TRBD1,few,TRBJ1-3,TRBV7-9
TGTGCCAGCAGTTACTCGACTGGTCCCTATACGCAGTATTTT,CASSYSTGPYTQYF,14,-,-,TRBJ2-3,TRBV6-5
TGCGCCAGCAGCTTGGGCCTCAGGGCTGGTGGGGAGCTGTTTTTT,CASSLGLRAGGELFF,15,-,-,TRBJ2-2,TRBV5-1
TGTGCCAGCAGCCTCTTGACAGGGGGCTATGGCTACACCTTC,CASSLLTGGYGYTF,14,TRBD1,-,TRBJ1-2,TRBV6-1
TGTGCCAGCTCACCGCCGGACAGGGGCTTTTTCGGTGCTCTCTACGAGCAGTACTTC,CASSPPDRGFFGALYEQYF,19,TRBD1,few,TRBJ2-7,TRBV18
TGTGCCAGCACGAACAGTGTGGGTCGGCAAGAGACCCAGTACTTC,CASTNSVGRQETQYF,15,-,-,TRBJ2-5,TRBV6-1
TGTGCCAGCAGTGCTGGCGGGAAGAACACCGGGGAGCTGTTTTTT,CASSAGGKNTGELFF,15,-,-,TRBJ2-2,TRBV2
TGTGCCAGCAGTCACGACAGCAACTCCCGTTCTGAAGCTTTCTTT,CASSHDSNSRSEAFF,15,-,-,TRBJ1-1,TRBV27